This TCR beta chain was documented in a study of blood T cell repertoires in COVID-19. Turning to the study itself: Whether acute or convalescent, the COVID-19 samples came from the United States, Italy and Spain. PBMCs, B-cell-depleted T cells, or T cells were the source of the cDNA or gDNA that made up the material.

The data were produced by immunoSEQ multiplex PCR, yet TCRdb's version contains in-frame clones alone and is incomplete. Of more than 200,000 clones listed, around nine tenths are singletons. The length of the CDR3 is 14 residues. The V gene's germline CDR1 is MNHEY and CDR2 SVGAGI. Trimming cost V 6 bases and J 7 bases; bases outside gene matches: 7. Sequencing used peripheral blood. The TCR comes from a woman aged 40-49 years who had recovered from COVID-19. The genes are TRBV6-5 and TRBJ2-2; 8 bases line up with TRBD2. CDR3 in DNA: TGTGCCAGCAGGAGCGGGAGACGTGTCGGGGAGCTGTTTTTT. Protein: CASRSGRRVGELFF.